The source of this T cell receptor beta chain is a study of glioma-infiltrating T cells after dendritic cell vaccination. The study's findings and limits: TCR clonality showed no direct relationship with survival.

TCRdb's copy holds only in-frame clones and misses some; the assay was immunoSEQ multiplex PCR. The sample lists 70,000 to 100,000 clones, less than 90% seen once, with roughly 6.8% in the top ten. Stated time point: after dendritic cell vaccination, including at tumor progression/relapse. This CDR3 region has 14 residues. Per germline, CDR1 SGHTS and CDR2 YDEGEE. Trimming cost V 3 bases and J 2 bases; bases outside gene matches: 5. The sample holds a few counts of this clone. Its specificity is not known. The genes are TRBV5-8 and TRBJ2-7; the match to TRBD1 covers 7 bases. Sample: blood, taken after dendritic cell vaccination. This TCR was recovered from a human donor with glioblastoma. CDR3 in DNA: TGTGCCAGCAGCTCGACAGGGTGGCCCTACGAGCAGTACTTC. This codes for CASSSTGWPYEQYF.